This T cell receptor beta chain came from a study of regulatory T cells in long-lasting Graves disease. The study, taken as a whole, reports: Newly diagnosed patients had higher TCR diversity than persistent Graves' patients did.

Library construction for TCR beta used iRepertoire HTBI primers and Arm-PCR of CDR3 regions. How the authors handled the data: Samples jointly harbored 55 to 75 TRBV and 14 TRBJ segments. MiXCR was run by TCRdb on the multiplex PCR reads, yielding one entry per CDR3 protein. The V and J calls follow TCRdb's processing rather than the paper's. The top ten hold around 30% of the sample, which has roughly 360,000 distinct CDR3 sequences, 23% seen once. On this clonotype itself: The antigen is unknown.

Time point indicated: persistent/refractory GD, antithyroid drugs over 5 years with positive TRAb. Preparation of the TCR library used RNA extracted from PBMCs. Graves' disease was diagnosed by American Thyroid Association guidelines. This TCR derives from a woman in her thirties or forties with Graves disease. Sequencing was performed on peripheral blood mononuclear cells (PBMCs), taken when the disease was refractory, from a patient treated with antithyroid drugs.

The CDR3 protein is CASSAVQCTRETQYF. As DNA, the CDR3 is TGTGCCAGCAGCGCCGTGCAGTGTACAAGAGAGACCCAGTACTTC. The J gene is TRBJ2-5, the V gene TRBV7-9; D is unclear. The V end lost 5 bases, the J end lost 4 bases, and 17 bases lay between the germline ends. Looked up from germline, CDR1 is SEHNR and CDR2 is FQNEAQ (reference sequence). There are 15 residues in the CDR3. Combining the CDR3 with reference TRBV7-9 and TRBJ2-5 gives the whole variable domain DTGVSQNPRHKITKRGQNVTFRCDPISEHNRLYWYRQTLGQGPEFLTYFQNEAQLEKSRLLSDRFSAERPKGSFSTLEIQRTEQGDSAMYLCASSAVQCTRETQYFGPGTRLLVL.